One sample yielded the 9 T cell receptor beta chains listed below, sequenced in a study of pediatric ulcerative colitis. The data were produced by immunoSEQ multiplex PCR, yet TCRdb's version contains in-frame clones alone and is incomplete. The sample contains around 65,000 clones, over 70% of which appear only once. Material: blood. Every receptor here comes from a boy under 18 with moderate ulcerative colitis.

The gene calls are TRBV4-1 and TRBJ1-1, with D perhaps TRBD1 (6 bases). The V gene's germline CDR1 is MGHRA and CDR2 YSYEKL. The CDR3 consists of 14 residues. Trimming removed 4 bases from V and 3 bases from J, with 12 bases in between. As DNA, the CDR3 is TGCGCCAGCAGCCCTGGCGGGGGGCACACTGAAGCTTTCTTT. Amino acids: CASSPGGGHTEAFF.

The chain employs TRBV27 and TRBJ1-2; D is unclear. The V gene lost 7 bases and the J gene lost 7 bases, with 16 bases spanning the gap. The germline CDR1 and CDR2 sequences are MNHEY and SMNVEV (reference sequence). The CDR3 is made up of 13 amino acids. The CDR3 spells CASKPGPAPGYTF. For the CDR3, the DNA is TGTGCCAGCAAGCCGGGCCCGGCCCCTGGCTACACCTTC.

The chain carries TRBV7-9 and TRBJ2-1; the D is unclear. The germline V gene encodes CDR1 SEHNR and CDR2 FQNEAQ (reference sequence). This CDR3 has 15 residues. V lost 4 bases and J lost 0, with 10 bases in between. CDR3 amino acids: CASSSKLASYNEQFF. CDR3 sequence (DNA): TGTGCCAGCAGCTCGAAGCTGGCCTCCTACAATGAGCAGTTCTTC.

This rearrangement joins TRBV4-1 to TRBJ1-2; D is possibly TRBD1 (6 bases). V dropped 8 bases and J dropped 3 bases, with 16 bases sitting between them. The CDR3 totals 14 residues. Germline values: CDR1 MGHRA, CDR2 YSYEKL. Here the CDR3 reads CASAPHRADYGYTF. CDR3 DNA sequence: TGCGCCAGCGCCCCCCACAGGGCGGACTATGGCTACACCTTC.

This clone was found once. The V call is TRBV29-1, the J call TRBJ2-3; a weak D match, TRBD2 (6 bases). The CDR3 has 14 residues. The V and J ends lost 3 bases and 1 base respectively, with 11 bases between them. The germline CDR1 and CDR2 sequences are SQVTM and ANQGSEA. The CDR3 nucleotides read TGCAGCGTTGAGAGTCCTAGCGGCACAGATACGCAGTATTTT. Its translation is CSVESPSGTDTQYF.

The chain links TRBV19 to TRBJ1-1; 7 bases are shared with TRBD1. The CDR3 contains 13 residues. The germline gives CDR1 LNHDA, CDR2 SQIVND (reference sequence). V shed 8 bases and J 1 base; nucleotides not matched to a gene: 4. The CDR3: CASRGQENTEAFF. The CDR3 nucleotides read TGTGCCAGTCGCGGACAGGAGAACACTGAAGCTTTCTTT.

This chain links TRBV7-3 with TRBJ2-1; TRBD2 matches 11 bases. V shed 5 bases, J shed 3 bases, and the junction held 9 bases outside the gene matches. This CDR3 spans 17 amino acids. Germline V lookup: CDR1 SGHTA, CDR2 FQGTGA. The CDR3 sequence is CASSRGIAGGLYNEQFF. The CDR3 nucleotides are TGTGCCAGCAGCCGCGGGATAGCGGGGGGGCTCTACAATGAGCAGTTCTTC.

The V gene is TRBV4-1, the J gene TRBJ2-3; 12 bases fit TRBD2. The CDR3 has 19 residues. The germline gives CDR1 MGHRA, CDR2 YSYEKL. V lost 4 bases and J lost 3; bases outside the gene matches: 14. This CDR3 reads CASSPPRQRLAGATDTQYF. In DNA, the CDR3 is TGCGCCAGCAGCCCCCCCAGGCAAAGACTAGCGGGAGCTACAGATACGCAGTATTTT.

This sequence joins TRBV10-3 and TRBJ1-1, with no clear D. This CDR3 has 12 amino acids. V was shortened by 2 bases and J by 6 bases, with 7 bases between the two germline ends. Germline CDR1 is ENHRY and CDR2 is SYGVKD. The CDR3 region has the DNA TGTGCCATCAGTGAGACTCCACCTGAAGCTTTCTTT. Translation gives CAISETPPEAFF.